Following are 26 T cell receptor beta chains from one sample sequenced in a study of Ad26.COV2.S vaccination and SARS-CoV-2 variants. Libraries were prepared by immunoSEQ multiplex PCR; TCRdb keeps only in-frame clonotypes and omits some of them. This sample has about 680,000 clones, with roughly 90% found just once. Treatment given: about 20 received Ad26.COV2.S at low or high dose, single or two shots; 5 received placebo; per-sample allocation not given. The study sampled participants on day 63 after the first vaccine or placebo injection. Sequencing used peripheral blood, obtained in a trial of Ad26.COV2.S vaccine versus placebo. Receptors were obtained from a person between 18 and 60 years old who received the Ad26.COV2.S COVID-19 vaccine or a placebo.

In the case of this clone: A read error may produce the germline difference seen at one junction end. CDR3 DNA sequence: TGTGCCACCAGTGATTTCTACGATGAGCAGTTCTTC. Its protein product is CATSDFYDEQFF. The chain uses TRBV24-1 and TRBJ2-1; no reliable D call. The germline V gene has CDR1 KGHDR and CDR2 SFDVKD. The CDR3 length is 12 residues.

J is TRBJ1-6 and V is TRBV9; 9 bases fit TRBD1. The CDR3 has 17 amino acids. Germline trimming cut 4 bases from V and 9 bases from J; bases unmatched to any gene: 14. CDR1 and CDR2 from the germline V gene are SGDLS and YYNGEE. CDR3 amino acids: CASSLTGTRTGVSPLHF. The CDR3, as DNA: TGTGCCAGCAGCCTCACCGGGACGAGGACAGGGGTTTCACCCCTCCACTTT.

This chain joins TRBV5-8 and TRBJ1-5, with 7 bases matching TRBD1. The ends lost 0 bases at V and 4 bases at J; junction bases unmatched: 4. The CDR3 is 15 amino acids. CDR1 and CDR2 from the germline V gene are SGHTS and YDEGEE. CDR3 loop: CASSLGDSYNQPQHF. The CDR3 DNA reads as TGTGCCAGCAGCTTGGGGGACAGCTATAATCAGCCCCAGCATTTT.

V usage is TRBV25-1 and J usage is TRBJ2-3, with 7 bases fitting TRBD2. The CDR3 length is 14 residues. Per germline, CDR1 MGHDK and CDR2 SYGVNS. The V segment lost 1 base and the J segment 6 bases; nucleotides outside the gene matches: 4. CDR3 nucleotides: TGTGCCAGCAGTGAATGGGGGGGAGCGGATACGCAGTATTTT. Its translation is CASSEWGGADTQYF.

The chain combines TRBV18 with TRBJ1-2; possibly TRBD1 for D (6 bases). Germline V CDR1 and CDR2: KGHSH, LQKENI. The CDR3 contains 14 residues. V was pared by 5 bases and J by 6 bases, with 16 bases between. CDR3 loop: CASSTTGRLDGYTF. The CDR3 nucleotides read TGTGCCAGCTCAACAACAGGGAGATTGGATGGCTACACCTTC.

This chain connects TRBV30 to TRBJ1-4; D is possibly TRBD1 (5 bases). The CDR3 extends over 15 amino acids. V lost 1 base and J 7 bases, leaving 16 bases between the germline ends. Germline CDR1 reads GTSNPN; CDR2 reads SVGIG (reference sequence). CDR3 protein: CAWSGSLGRGEKLFF. CDR3 nucleotides: TGTGCCTGGAGTGGATCGTTGGGACGAGGTGAAAAACTGTTTTTT.

Worth noting for this clone: Other DNA variants within this sample encode the same CDR3. The chain uses TRBV19 and TRBJ1-1, with no clear D. V shed 3 bases and J shed 1 base, with 6 bases lying between them. Per the germline V gene, CDR1 is LNHDA and CDR2 is SQIVND (reference sequence). The CDR3 is made up of 13 amino acids. CDR3 sequence (DNA): TGTGCCAGTAGTATCGCGCCGAACACTGAAGCTTTCTTT. It codes for CASSIAPNTEAFF.

The V call is TRBV6-6, the J call TRBJ1-2, with D possibly being TRBD1 (5 bases). V was shortened by 0 bases and J by 6 bases, with 11 bases between the two germline ends. CDR3 length: 14 residues. Germline assignment: CDR1 MNHNY and CDR2 SVGAGI (reference sequence). The CDR3 protein is CASSYSGQSDGYTF. CDR3 sequence (DNA): TGTGCCAGCAGTTACTCGGGGCAATCGGATGGCTACACCTTC.

The chain carries TRBV19 and TRBJ1-2; D ambiguous. The V end lost 2 bases, the J end lost 4 bases, and 11 bases lay between the germline ends. The CDR3 totals 14 residues. The germline V gene has CDR1 LNHDA and CDR2 SQIVND (reference sequence). CDR3 sequence reads: CASSIPQTGYGYTF. DNA for the CDR3: TGTGCCAGTAGTATACCTCAGACCGGCTATGGCTACACCTTC.

The chain couples TRBV6-5 to TRBJ2-3; 7 nucleotides agree with TRBD2. The germline V gene has CDR1 MNHEY and CDR2 SVGAGI. This CDR3 region has 16 residues. J lost 2 bases, V lost 0 bases, and 5 bases had no gene match. The CDR3 region has the DNA TGTGCCAGCAGTTACTCGCGACTAGCCGTCACAGATACGCAGTATTTT. This gives the protein CASSYSRLAVTDTQYF.

The chain employs TRBV5-1 and TRBJ1-2; 7 bases fit TRBD1. V lost 0 bases, J lost 4 bases, and 9 bases stayed unmatched. This CDR3 has 16 amino acids. The germline V gene has CDR1 SGHRS and CDR2 YFSETQ. The CDR3 reads CASSLAPAGGGYGYTF. The CDR3 DNA reads as TGCGCCAGCAGCTTGGCCCCGGCAGGGGGAGGCTATGGCTACACCTTC. Complete variable domain (other parts from reference TRBV5-1 and TRBJ1-2): KAGVTQTPRYLIKTRGQQVTLSCSPISGHRSVSWYQQTPGQGLQFLFEYFSETQRNKGNFPGRFSGRQFSNSRSEMNVSTLELGDSALYLCASSLAPAGGGYGYTFGSGTRLTVV.

V is TRBV10-3 and J is TRBJ2-4; TRBD2 matches at 8 bases. V lost 2 bases and J lost 8; bases outside the gene matches: 8. Per germline, CDR1 ENHRY and CDR2 SYGVKD. This CDR3 has 15 residues. CDR3 residues: CAISEGASGPYIQYF. As DNA, the CDR3 is TGTGCCATCAGTGAGGGGGCTAGCGGGCCTTACATTCAGTACTTC.

This rearrangement joins TRBV10-3 to TRBJ1-3; possible D gene TRBD1, 6 bases. The CDR3 contains 14 residues. The germline V gene encodes CDR1 ENHRY and CDR2 SYGVKD. V lost 5 bases, J lost 0 bases, and 8 bases lay in between. The CDR3: CAISQQGSGNTIYF. DNA of the CDR3: TGTGCCATCAGTCAACAGGGCTCTGGAAACACCATATATTTT.

This rearrangement joins TRBV6-5 to TRBJ1-1; D might be TRBD1 (5 bases). Deletions cut 7 bases from V and 1 base from J, with 16 bases between. The CDR3 contains 15 residues. CDR1 is MNHEY and CDR2 is SVGAGI in the germline V gene. The CDR3 region has the DNA TGTGCCAGCAACGGGGGTAGCTCTTGGAACACTGAAGCTTTCTTT. It encodes CASNGGSSWNTEAFF.

The chain joins TRBV5-1 to TRBJ2-3, with 9 bases matching TRBD2. After removal of 0 bases from V and 1 base from J, the junction contained 3 bases not matched to a gene. This CDR3 has 16 residues. Germline V gene data show CDR1 as SGHRS and CDR2 as YFSETQ. The chain's CDR3 is CASSLVAGGGTDTQYF. DNA for the CDR3: TGCGCCAGCAGCTTGGTGGCGGGAGGGGGCACAGATACGCAGTATTTT.

The J gene is TRBJ1-2, the V gene TRBV7-8; 9 bases match TRBD1. The CDR3 totals 14 residues. Germline CDR1 and CDR2: SGHVS and FQNEAQ. The junction had 6 bases not matched to a gene; V was cut back by 5 bases and J by 5 bases. CDR3 coding DNA: TGTGCCAGCAGCCAGACAGGGGGTAGTTATGGCTACACCTTC. Protein sequence: CASSQTGGSYGYTF.

The V gene is TRBV3-1 (or the pseudogene TRBV3-2), the J gene TRBJ1-4, with no clear D. Germline V gives CDR1 LGHDT, CDR2 YNNKEL (reference sequence). CDR3 size: 14 residues. The V end was cut by 4 bases, the J end by 6 bases, with 12 bases between. The CDR3 nucleotides are TGTGCCAGCAGCCCTAGAGGTGGTTATGAAAAACTGTTTTTT. Amino acids: CASSPRGGYEKLFF.

The chain couples TRBV3-1 (or the pseudogene TRBV3-2) to TRBJ1-1; D gene unclear. V lost 0 bases, J lost 4 bases, and 12 bases lay in between. Germline-derived CDR1 and CDR2 are LGHDT and YNNKEL (reference sequence). CDR3 length: 15 amino acids. The CDR3 bases are TGTGCCAGCAGCCAAGATTCTGCTCCCACCACTGAAGCTTTCTTT. Residues: CASSQDSAPTTEAFF.

The rearrangement links TRBV19 to TRBJ1-5; the D gene is possibly TRBD1 (5 bases). In germline, CDR1 is LNHDA, CDR2 SQIVND (reference sequence). The ends were cut back, 3 bases at V and 9 bases at J, with 15 bases in the middle. The CDR3 runs 14 residues. The CDR3 loop is CASSIDGTLGPQHF. The DNA for the CDR3 is TGTGCCAGTAGTATCGATGGGACCTTGGGGCCCCAGCATTTT.

In its sample, this clone was seen a few times. The chain joins TRBV30 to TRBJ1-6, with 7 bases lining up with TRBD1. Germline CDR1 GTSNPN, CDR2 SVGIG (reference sequence). After removal of 3 bases from V and 6 bases from J, the junction contained 5 bases not matched to a gene. This CDR3 is 14 amino acids long. The CDR3 protein is CAWRGQLSNSPLHF. For the CDR3, the DNA is TGTGCCTGGAGGGGACAGTTATCTAATTCACCCCTCCACTTT.

The chain joins TRBV27 to TRBJ1-5, with D maybe TRBD1 (6 bases). There are 14 residues in the CDR3. The ends were cut back, 2 bases at V and 5 bases at J, with 10 bases in the middle. Germline CDR1 reads MNHEY; CDR2 reads SMNVEV (reference sequence). CDR3 loop: CASSLGGGYQPQHF. DNA for the CDR3: TGTGCCAGCAGTTTAGGGGGCGGATATCAGCCCCAGCATTTT.

The chain combines TRBV6-1 with TRBJ1-5, with TRBD1 matching over 7 bases. In germline, CDR1 is MNHNS, CDR2 SASEGT. The CDR3 extends over 15 amino acids. The V gene end was trimmed by 2 bases and the J gene end by 6 bases; junction bases not matched to a gene: 7. CDR3 loop: CASSELEGAGQPQHF. In DNA, the CDR3 is TGTGCCAGCAGTGAACTGGAGGGGGCGGGTCAGCCCCAGCATTTT.

The rearrangement uses TRBV19 and TRBJ1-3; D unresolved. The CDR3 runs 14 residues. Deletions cut 6 bases from V and 0 bases from J, with 9 bases between. Germline-derived CDR1 and CDR2 are LNHDA and SQIVND (reference sequence). The CDR3 protein is CASSSSVSGNTIYF. The CDR3 coding sequence is TGTGCCAGTAGCTCCTCGGTCTCTGGAAACACCATATATTTT.

V usage is TRBV15 and J usage is TRBJ1-5; D gene ambiguous. The CDR3 is made up of 15 amino acids. The germline CDR1 and CDR2 sequences are LNHNV and YYDKDF (reference sequence). Trimming left V 0 bases short and J 9 bases short, with 15 bases between. CDR3 nucleotide sequence: TGTGCCACCAGCAGAGAGGGAAAGGGCCTTGGGCCCCAGCATTTT. This sequence encodes CATSREGKGLGPQHF.

The chain joins TRBV7-9 to TRBJ2-3; 10 nucleotides align to TRBD2. The CDR3 sequence is 16 residues long. V dropped 4 bases and J dropped 0; count of bases not matched to a gene: 4. Germline CDR1 is SEHNR and CDR2 is FQNEAQ (reference sequence). In nucleotides, the CDR3 is TGTGCCAGCAGCTCCCCGACTAGCGGGAGCACAGATACGCAGTATTTT. Its translation: CASSSPTSGSTDTQYF. Variable domain in full (rest from reference TRBV7-9 and TRBJ2-3): DTGVSQNPRHKITKRGQNVTFRCDPISEHNRLYWYRQTLGQGPEFLTYFQNEAQLEKSRLLSDRFSAERPKGSFSTLEIQRTEQGDSAMYLCASSSPTSGSTDTQYFGPGTRLTVL.

The rearrangement links TRBV24-1 to TRBJ1-2; 8 bases map to TRBD1. The CDR3 sequence is 16 residues long. The junction had 9 bases not matched to a gene; V was cut back by 4 bases and J by 3 bases. Per the germline V gene, CDR1 is KGHDR and CDR2 is SFDVKD. The CDR3 region has the DNA TGTGCCACCAGTGACCCTGGACAGGGCGGGGACTATGGCTACACCTTC. Translating it yields CATSDPGQGGDYGYTF.